The 11 T cell receptor beta chains listed next were all sequenced from one sample in a study of cytomegalovirus exposure and HLA in healthy donors. Primers: 60 Vbeta forward and 13 Jbeta reverse. Produced via immunoSEQ multiplex PCR; TCRdb's table is partial and in-frame only. The sample includes 90,000 to 120,000 clones, over 75% of them seen just once. The sequenced material came from PBMCs. Receptor source: a man younger than 40 in good health and CMV-seronegative.

This clone was observed a handful of times. The chain recombines TRBV6-4 with TRBJ2-1; no firm D call. Germline CDR1 is MRHNA and CDR2 is SNTAGT. V was cut by 0 bases and J by 1 base, with 7 bases left in between. The length of the CDR3 is 15 residues. CDR3 protein: CASSDSDGSYNEQFF. CDR3 DNA sequence: TGTGCCAGCAGTGACTCAGACGGGTCCTACAATGAGCAGTTCTTC.

This chain links TRBV4-1 with TRBJ2-5; D uncertain. CDR1 MGHRA and CDR2 YSYEKL come from the germline V gene. Trimming left V 0 bases short and J 0 bases short, with 17 bases between. This CDR3 has 18 residues. The DNA of the CDR3 is TGCGCCAGCAGCCAAGAGCCCCAGAACTACAACTACCAAGAGACCCAGTACTTC. This translates into CASSQEPQNYNYQETQYF.

This clone has a single count. The germline gene is not matched at one end of the junction; a read error may be the cause. The rearrangement links TRBV7-2 to TRBJ2-5; D is possibly TRBD2 (8 bases). This CDR3 comprises 16 residues. The germline gives CDR1 SGHTA, CDR2 FQGNSA. DNA for the CDR3: TGTGCCAGCAGCCTAGCGGGCAGGGGGTACCAAGAGACCCAGTACTTC. Translated: CASSLAGRGYQETQYF.

The chain couples TRBV21-1 to TRBJ2-5; TRBD2, the table's D call, lacks a check against the DNA. TRBV21-1 is a documented pseudogene. This CDR3 has 12 amino acids. In nucleotides, the CDR3 is TGTGCCAGCAGCATGATGTCCGGGGGCCAGTACTTC. Translated: CASSMMSGGQYF.

CDR3 nucleotides: TGTGCCAGCAGCGCCCGCGGACAGGGTGGTTACTACGAGCAGTACTTC. Translating gives CASSARGQGGYYEQYF. The chain uses TRBV25-1 and TRBJ2-5, with 8 nucleotides matching TRBD1. With the DNA end fitting TRBJ2-7 better, the J assignment may be wrong. This CDR3 comprises 16 residues. Germline V lookup: CDR1 MGHDK, CDR2 SYGVNS.

This clone has just one count. The rearrangement uses TRBV15 and TRBJ1-1, with 9 bases aligning to TRBD1. The ends lost 6 bases at V and 6 bases at J; junction bases unmatched: 2. The CDR3 extends over 12 amino acids. Germline lookup yields CDR1 LNHNV and CDR2 YYDKDF (reference sequence). CDR3 in amino acids: CATRRTGAEAFF. CDR3 nucleotides: TGTGCCACCAGGCGGACAGGGGCTGAAGCTTTCTTT. Combining the CDR3 with reference TRBV15 and TRBJ1-1 gives the whole variable domain DAMVIQNPRYQVTQFGKPVTLSCSQTLNHNVMYWYQQKSSQAPKLLFHYYDKDFNNEADTPDNFQSRRPNTSFCFLDIRSPGLGDTAMYLCATRRTGAEAFFGQGTRLTVV.

The chain couples TRBV18 to TRBJ2-5, with 8 bases matching TRBD1. This CDR3 region has 14 residues. Germline lookup yields CDR1 KGHSH and CDR2 LQKENI. V shed 3 bases and J 5 bases; nucleotides not matched to a gene: 5. CDR3: CASSPDRAPETQYF. CDR3 coding DNA: TGTGCCAGCTCACCGGACAGGGCACCCGAGACCCAGTACTTC.

The chain links TRBV6-5 to TRBJ2-7; TRBD2 is a possible D gene (5 bases). The CDR3 sequence is 13 residues long. Germline V gives CDR1 MNHEY, CDR2 SVGAGI. Between the trimmed V and J ends, which lost 6 bases and 1 base, there was a span of 10 bases. The CDR3 coding sequence is TGTGCCAGCAGCGGAGCGGAGTCCTACGAGCAGTACTTC. It translates to CASSGAESYEQYF.

The chain has TRBV28 and TRBJ1-2, with unresolved D. Trimming removed 2 bases from V and 7 bases from J, with 17 bases in between. The germline V gene encodes CDR1 MDHEN and CDR2 SYDVKM. The CDR3 sequence is 15 residues long. Here the CDR3 DNA reads TGTGCCAGCAGTTTACCTTCGGGGTTGTTGGGTGGCTACACCTTC. The encoded protein is CASSLPSGLLGGYTF.

This chain uses TRBV4-1 with TRBJ2-5; 10 positions agree with TRBD2. There are 18 residues in the CDR3. The V and J ends lost 0 bases and 5 bases, in that order; junction bases with no gene match: 12. Germline V lookup: CDR1 MGHRA, CDR2 YSYEKL. For the CDR3, the DNA is TGCGCCAGCAGCCAAGAGGAGACTAGCGGGCGCTCCCGCGAGACCCAGTACTTC. This encodes CASSQEETSGRSRETQYF.

About this clone itself: The junction and the germline gene differ at one end; a read error may be behind it. The chain links TRBV7-7 to TRBJ2-5, with D possibly being TRBD2 (7 bases). Germline V gene lookup returns CDR1 SSHAT and CDR2 FNYEAQ (reference sequence). The CDR3 contains 14 residues. The CDR3 reads CASSLAGGLETQYF. For the CDR3, the DNA is TGTGCTAGCAGCTTAGCCGGGGGGCTAGAGACCCAGTACTTC.